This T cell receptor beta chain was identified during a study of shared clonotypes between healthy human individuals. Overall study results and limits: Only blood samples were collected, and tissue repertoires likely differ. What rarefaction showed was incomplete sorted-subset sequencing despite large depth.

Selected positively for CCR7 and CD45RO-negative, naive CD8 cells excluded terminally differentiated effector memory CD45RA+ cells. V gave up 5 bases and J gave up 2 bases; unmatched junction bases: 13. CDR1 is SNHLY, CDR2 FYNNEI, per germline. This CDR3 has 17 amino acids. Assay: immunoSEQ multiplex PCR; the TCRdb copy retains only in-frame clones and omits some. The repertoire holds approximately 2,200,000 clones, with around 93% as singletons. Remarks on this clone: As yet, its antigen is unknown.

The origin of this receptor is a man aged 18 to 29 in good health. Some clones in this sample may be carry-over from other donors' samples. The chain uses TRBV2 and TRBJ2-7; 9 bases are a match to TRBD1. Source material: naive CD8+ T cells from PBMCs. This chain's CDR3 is CASSWSTGTGLTYEQYF. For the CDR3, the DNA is TGTGCCAGCAGTTGGTCGACCGGGACAGGGCTTACCTACGAGCAGTACTTC.